This T cell receptor (beta chain) was identified in a study of radiotherapy plus CTLA-4 blockade in lung cancer. Study in general: Among enrolled patients, 15% to 20% responded and 31% achieved disease control.

CDR1 and CDR2 (germline): MGHRA, YSYEKL. The CDR3 totals 15 residues. V gave up 5 bases and J gave up 1 base; unmatched junction bases: 7. Note on this clone: What it binds is unknown.

Findings of the study overall: Researchers report tumor-derived TCR clones expanding in blood after radiotherapy plus ipilimumab.

Repertoires were generated with immunoSEQ multiplex PCR, while TCRdb's copy carries only in-frame clones and drops some. This sample yields 78,000 or so clones, of which more than 85% are seen a single time; over 0.75% belongs to the top ten. V gene TRBV4-1 combines with J gene TRBJ1-1, with TRBD1 matching over 7 bases. Sequencing used peripheral blood, obtained from a patient treated with radiotherapy plus ipilimumab. The sequence came from a human donor with non-small cell lung cancer who had stable disease on radiotherapy plus ipilimumab. The CDR3 DNA sequence: TGCGCCAGCAGCATCCTGACAGGGCCGAACACTGAAGCTTTCTTT. The encoded protein is CASSILTGPNTEAFF.